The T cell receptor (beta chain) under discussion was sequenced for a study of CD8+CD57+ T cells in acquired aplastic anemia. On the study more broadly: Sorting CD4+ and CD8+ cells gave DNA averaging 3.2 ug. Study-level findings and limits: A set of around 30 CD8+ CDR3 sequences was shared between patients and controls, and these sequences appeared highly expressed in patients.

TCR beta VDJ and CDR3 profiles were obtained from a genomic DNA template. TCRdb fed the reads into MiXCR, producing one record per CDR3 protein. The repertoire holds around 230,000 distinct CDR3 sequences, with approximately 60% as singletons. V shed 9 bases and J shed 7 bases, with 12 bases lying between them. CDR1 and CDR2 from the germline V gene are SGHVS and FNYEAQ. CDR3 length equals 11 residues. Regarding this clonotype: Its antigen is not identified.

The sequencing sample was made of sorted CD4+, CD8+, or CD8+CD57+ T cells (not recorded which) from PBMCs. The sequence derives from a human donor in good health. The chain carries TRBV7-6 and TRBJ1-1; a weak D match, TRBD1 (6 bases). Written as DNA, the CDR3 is TGTGCCAGGAGCCTGACAGGTGAAGCTTTCTTT. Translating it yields CARSLTGEAFF.